The 30 T cell receptor beta chains listed next were all sequenced from one sample in a study of long-term antiretroviral therapy in people with HIV. Sequencing used immunoSEQ v3.0 at survey level. Measured with immunoSEQ multiplex PCR; TCRdb has only the in-frame clones, and not every one. The sample has 25,000 to 35,000 clones, about 96% seen once. This sample comprised unsorted PBMCs, obtained 6.9 years after starting antiretroviral therapy. These receptors were obtained from a man aged 25-45 years with HIV.

The rearrangement links TRBV5-8 to TRBJ2-7; 8 bases are shared with TRBD1. Germline CDR1 reads SGHTS; CDR2 reads YDEGEE. The CDR3 sequence is 13 residues long. With 0 bases clipped from V and 4 bases from J, the junction kept 0 bases outside the gene matches. The CDR3 DNA sequence: TGTGCCAGCAGCTTGGACAGGGGGTACGAGCAGTACTTC. Its protein is CASSLDRGYEQYF.

Here the CDR3 DNA reads TGTGCCAGCAGTGAATGGGACAGGGGGTTTCAGCCCCAGCATTTT. It codes for CASSEWDRGFQPQHF. The V gene is TRBV6-1, the J gene TRBJ1-5, with 11 bases matching TRBD1. Germline CDR1 and CDR2: MNHNS and SASEGT. This CDR3 is 15 amino acids long. Germline trimming cut 2 bases from V and 6 bases from J; bases unmatched to any gene: 3.

This clone came up once. The rearrangement uses TRBV11-2 and TRBJ1-6; D not certain. V lost 1 base, J lost 9 bases, and 13 bases lay in between. The CDR3 contains 15 residues. The germline CDR1 and CDR2 sequences are SGHAT and FQNNGV. In DNA, the CDR3 is TGTGCCAGCAGCTTAGTGGCCCTCGGGGTTTCACCCCTCCACTTT. Encoded protein: CASSLVALGVSPLHF.

This chain links TRBV7-6 with TRBJ2-1; D possibly corresponds to TRBD1 (6 bases). The CDR3 length is 16 residues. Trimming removed 4 bases at V and 8 bases at J, with 21 bases between. Germline V gives CDR1 SGHVS, CDR2 FNYEAQ. CDR3: CASSSSGTYLRDEQFF. CDR3 sequence (DNA): TGTGCCAGCAGCTCTTCCGGGACATACCTCAGGGATGAGCAGTTCTTC. Full variable domain (rest looked up from reference TRBV7-6 and TRBJ2-1): GAGVSQSPRYKVTKRGQDVALRCDPISGHVSLYWYRQALGQGPEFLTYFNYEAQQDKSGLPNDRFSAERPEGSISTLTIQRTEQRDSAMYRCASSSSGTYLRDEQFFGPGTRLTVL.

The gene calls are TRBV20-1 and TRBJ1-1; D is possibly TRBD1 (5 bases). The V and J ends lost 5 bases and 5 bases respectively, with 9 bases between them. The CDR3 sequence is 11 residues long. Germline assignment: CDR1 DFQATT and CDR2 SNEGSKA (reference sequence). The CDR3 bases are TGCAGTGCTGCAGGGTGGACTGAAGCTTTCTTT. This codes for CSAAGWTEAFF.

This clone has a single count. J is TRBJ2-7 and V is TRBV10-3, with D maybe TRBD2 (6 bases). This CDR3 comprises 13 residues. The V gene lost 0 bases and the J gene lost 6 bases, with 9 bases spanning the gap. CDR1 is ENHRY, CDR2 SYGVKD, per germline. The DNA for the CDR3 is TGTGCCATCAGTGAGTCGAGGAGGGGCGAGCAGTACTTC. Its translation: CAISESRRGEQYF.

The chain combines TRBV29-1 with TRBJ2-7; D gene unclear. The CDR3 spans 11 residues. Looked up from germline, CDR1 is SQVTM and CDR2 is ANQGSEA. Trimming took 3 bases from V and 3 from J, leaving 6 bases between them. The CDR3 loop is CSVDTFYEQYF. DNA for the CDR3: TGCAGCGTTGATACATTCTACGAGCAGTACTTC.

The chain combines TRBV7-3 with TRBJ2-2, with 11 bases identical to TRBD1. The CDR3 totals 16 residues. Germline CDR1 is SGHTA and CDR2 is FQGTGA. The V segment lost 5 bases and the J segment 2 bases; nucleotides outside the gene matches: 4. The CDR3 DNA is TGTGCCAGCAGCGATGGACAGGGGGCAAACACCGGGGAGCTGTTTTTT. It encodes CASSDGQGANTGELFF. Based on the CDR3 plus reference TRBV7-3 and TRBJ2-2, the full variable domain is GAGVSQTPSNKVTEKGKYVELRCDPISGHTALYWYRQSLGQGPEFLIYFQGTGAADDSGLPNDRFFAVRPEGSVSTLKIQRTERGDSAVYLCASSDGQGANTGELFFGEGSRLTVL.

In DNA form, the CDR3 reads TGTGCCGTGGGGACAGGGGTTATCGGGGAGCTGTTTTTT. It is translated as CAVGTGVIGELFF. The chain uses TRBV10-3 and TRBJ2-2, with TRBD1 identical over 10 bases. After removal of 11 bases from V and 7 bases from J, the junction contained 7 bases not matched to a gene. CDR3 length equals 13 residues. In germline, CDR1 is ENHRY, CDR2 SYGVKD.

The chain links TRBV9 to TRBJ1-1; 7 bases are a match to TRBD1. CDR1 is SGDLS and CDR2 is YYNGEE in the germline V gene. The CDR3 has 16 amino acids. The J segment lost 6 bases and the V segment lost 3 bases, leaving 14 bases of the junction unmatched. DNA for the CDR3: TGTGCCAGCAGCGCAACAGGGGCAGTTGGTCTGTCTGAAGCTTTCTTT. Translated, it gives CASSATGAVGLSEAFF.

The chain uses TRBV20-1 and TRBJ1-1; no clear D gene. V lost 4 bases, J lost 8 bases, and 8 bases lay in between. The CDR3 runs to 10 residues. From germline, CDR1 is DFQATT and CDR2 SNEGSKA (reference sequence). CDR3 in amino acids: CSAISQEAFF. For the CDR3, the DNA is TGCAGTGCTATCTCCCAGGAAGCTTTCTTT.

This chain joins TRBV7-2 and TRBJ2-7, with 10 bases identical to TRBD2. CDR1 SGHTA and CDR2 FQGNSA come from the germline V gene. V lost 5 bases and J lost 3; bases outside the gene matches: 1. The CDR3 is made up of 13 amino acids. CDR3 residues: CASSASGGYEQYF. CDR3 coding DNA: TGTGCCAGCAGCGCTAGCGGGGGCTACGAGCAGTACTTC.

This clone was seen only once. This chain joins TRBV5-1 and TRBJ1-1, with D possibly matching TRBD1 (6 bases). CDR1 and CDR2 from the germline V gene are SGHRS and YFSETQ. The CDR3 runs to 14 residues. V lost 6 bases, J lost 3 bases, and 15 bases lay in between. The CDR3 sequence: CASTTGQKDTEAFF. CDR3 DNA: TGCGCCAGCACCACCGGACAGAAGGACACTGAAGCTTTCTTT.

The CDR3 reads CASSPTPGDYEQYF. The CDR3 region has the DNA TGTGCCAGCAGCCCAACACCGGGTGACTACGAGCAGTACTTC. The chain is built from TRBV4-2 and TRBJ2-7; D is uncertain. CDR1 is LGHNA, CDR2 YNFKEQ, per germline. CDR3 size: 14 residues. The V end was cut by 4 bases, the J end by 3 bases, with 13 bases between.

This clone came up once. The chain carries TRBV25-1 and TRBJ1-6; tentatively, D is TRBD1 (6 bases). The germline gives CDR1 MGHDK, CDR2 SYGVNS. This CDR3 spans 14 amino acids. Trimming pared 4 bases from V and 6 bases from J, leaving 10 bases between. This CDR3 reads CASSGGASNSPLHF. CDR3 DNA: TGTGCCAGCAGTGGGGGGGCAAGTAATTCACCCCTCCACTTT.

The V and J genes are TRBV10-3 and TRBJ2-2, with 7 positions matching TRBD1. The CDR3 is 12 amino acids. V gave up 6 bases and J gave up 6 bases; unmatched junction bases: 1. Per germline, CDR1 ENHRY and CDR2 SYGVKD. CDR3: CAIRQGAGELFF. DNA for the CDR3: TGTGCCATCAGGCAGGGGGCCGGGGAGCTGTTTTTT.

The J gene is TRBJ2-3, the V gene TRBV9; no definite D call. This CDR3 region has 14 residues. CDR1 and CDR2 from the germline V gene are SGDLS and YYNGEE. Trimming removed 0 bases from V and 4 bases from J, with 9 bases in between. The CDR3 bases are TGTGCCAGCAGCGTAGAGTTGCGCCCAGATACGCAGTATTTT. Protein sequence: CASSVELRPDTQYF.

This chain links TRBV7-8 with TRBJ2-5, with 7 bases aligning to TRBD2. Per the germline V gene, CDR1 is SGHVS and CDR2 is FQNEAQ. The CDR3 is 14 amino acids. The ends lost 3 bases at V and 5 bases at J; junction bases unmatched: 6. CDR3 sequence: CASSLGGVSETQYF. In DNA, the CDR3 is TGTGCCAGCAGCTTGGGAGGGGTCAGTGAGACCCAGTACTTC.

The chain joins TRBV10-2 to TRBJ2-1, with D unclear. CDR1 is WSHSY, CDR2 SAAADI, per germline. The CDR3 is 15 residues long. Trimming cost V 5 bases and J 7 bases, with 18 bases left between them. The CDR3 loop reads CASSLGSLSLNEQFF. The CDR3 region has the DNA TGCGCCAGCAGTCTCGGATCATTATCCCTTAATGAGCAGTTCTTC.

The rearrangement joins TRBV6-5 to TRBJ2-1, with 8 bases that match TRBD2. Germline loops: CDR1 MNHEY, CDR2 SVGAGI. The CDR3 covers 14 residues. V was clipped by 4 bases and J by 3 bases; unmatched bases: 2. The chain's CDR3 is CASSSTSGYNEQFF. The CDR3 DNA sequence: TGTGCCAGCAGTTCAACTAGCGGCTACAATGAGCAGTTCTTC.

In its sample, this clone was seen once. V gene TRBV7-2 combines with J gene TRBJ2-7, with D possibly TRBD2 on 7 matching bases. The CDR3 length is 14 residues. V lost 0 bases and J lost 5, with 11 bases in between. From germline, CDR1 is SGHTA and CDR2 FQGNSA. The CDR3 nucleotides are TGTGCCAGCAGCTTAGCGGGGGGGGGCCACGAGCAGTACTTC. This encodes CASSLAGGGHEQYF.

The chain couples TRBV4-2 to TRBJ2-7, with 13 bases matching TRBD2. Per the germline V gene, CDR1 is LGHNA and CDR2 is YNFKEQ. Trimming took 0 bases from V and 2 from J; bases not matched to a gene: 4. CDR3 length: 17 residues. CDR3 DNA: TGTGCCAGCAGCCAAGATGGGACTAGCGGGGCGACCTACGAGCAGTACTTC. This encodes CASSQDGTSGATYEQYF.

This clone came up once. The chain combines TRBV19 with TRBJ2-7; 10 bases match TRBD1. V dropped 10 bases and J dropped 2; count of bases not matched to a gene: 14. CDR1 is LNHDA, CDR2 SQIVND, per germline (reference sequence). The CDR3 has 16 residues. CDR3 nucleotide sequence: TGTGCCACCGGATGGACAGGGGGAGGAAGGGCCTACGAGCAGTACTTC. This gives the protein CATGWTGGGRAYEQYF.

The chain recombines TRBV29-1 with TRBJ1-2; 9 bases line up with TRBD1. From germline, CDR1 is SQVTM and CDR2 ANQGSEA. The CDR3 runs 11 residues. DNA for the CDR3: TGCAGTGGAAGGACAGGGGCTGGCTACACCTTC. It encodes CSGRTGAGYTF. Together with reference TRBV29-1 and TRBJ1-2, the CDR3 gives the full variable domain: SAVISQKPSRDICQRGTSLTIQCQVDSQVTMMFWYRQQPGQSLTLIATANQGSEATYESGFVIDKFPISRPNLTFSTLTVSNMSPEDSSIYLCSGRTGAGYTFGSGTRLTVV.

The chain uses TRBV19 and TRBJ1-1, with D perhaps matching TRBD1 (5 bases). CDR3 length equals 14 residues. Per the germline V gene, CDR1 is LNHDA and CDR2 is SQIVND (reference sequence). V shed 4 bases and J shed 5 bases, with 14 bases lying between them. CDR3 coding DNA: TGTGCCAGTAGTACACCCTCAGGGTTGACTGAAGCTTTCTTT. This sequence encodes CASSTPSGLTEAFF.

This rearrangement joins TRBV7-6 to TRBJ2-2; D remains unclear. In germline, CDR1 is SGHVS, CDR2 FNYEAQ. The CDR3 length is 16 residues. V was cut by 1 base and J by 4 bases, with 13 bases left in between. CDR3 nucleotides: TGTGCCAGCAGCTTAGAGTTGGGTCATACCACCGGGGAGCTGTTTTTT. As protein: CASSLELGHTTGELFF.

The chain joins TRBV13 to TRBJ2-7, with a weak D call TRBD2 (7 bases). Germline V gene lookup returns CDR1 PRHDT and CDR2 FYEKMQ (reference sequence). Trimming removed 6 bases at V and 5 bases at J, with 14 bases between. CDR3 length equals 13 residues. CDR3 loop: CASSPRGGDEQYF. DNA for the CDR3: TGTGCCAGCAGTCCTAGAGGGGGGGACGAGCAGTACTTC.

The chain couples TRBV27 to TRBJ2-7; 8 bases are a match to TRBD2. CDR3 length: 14 amino acids. Germline trimming cut 3 bases from V and 2 bases from J; bases unmatched to any gene: 3. Germline values: CDR1 MNHEY, CDR2 SMNVEV (reference sequence). The CDR3 DNA follows: TGTGCCAGCAGTTTTACTAGCGGAACCTACGAGCAGTACTTC. Amino acids: CASSFTSGTYEQYF.

The chain uses TRBV29-1 and TRBJ1-1; 10 bases agree with TRBD1. V shed 6 bases, J shed 4 bases, and the junction held 2 bases outside the gene matches. This CDR3 is 12 amino acids long. From germline, CDR1 is SQVTM and CDR2 ANQGSEA. The CDR3 loop is CSVRTGGTEAFF. CDR3 DNA sequence: TGCAGCGTCAGGACAGGGGGCACTGAAGCTTTCTTT.

The V gene is TRBV7-9, the J gene TRBJ2-3; 13 bases match TRBD2. Looked up from germline, CDR1 is SEHNR and CDR2 is FQNEAQ (reference sequence). The V and J ends lost 1 base and 3 bases, in that order; junction bases with no gene match: 4. The CDR3 is 17 residues long. CDR3 loop: CASSLGTTSGRTDTQYF. The CDR3, as DNA: TGTGCCAGCAGCTTAGGGACGACTAGCGGGAGGACAGATACGCAGTATTTT.